The T cell receptor (beta chain) described here comes from a study of blood T cells in healthy people across ages. Trimming took 3 bases from V and 4 from J, leaving 6 bases between them. Germline CDR1 reads MNHEY; CDR2 reads SMNVEV (reference sequence). The CDR3 consists of 13 residues. With a J-beta primer mix and a sample-barcoded 5' primer, a second PCR ran roughly 6 to 11 cycles. TCRdb analysed the 5' RACE reads with MiXCR anew, one entry per CDR3 protein. The sample lists about 1.1 million distinct CDR3 sequences, 35% to 45% occurring once. The specimen was blood. The V call is TRBV27, the J call TRBJ1-4; no firm D call. This clonotype originated in a man aged 18 to 30 in good health. The CDR3 region is CASSFQSNEKLFF. DNA of the CDR3: TGTGCCAGCAGTTTTCAGAGTAATGAAAAACTGTTTTTT.